This T cell receptor beta chain derives from a study of blood T cell repertoires in COVID-19. In the study overall: The United States, Italy and Spain were the sources of the acute and convalescent COVID-19 samples.

In the authors' methods: Reference gene primer amplification gave nucleated cell count estimates. TCRdb's copy holds only in-frame clones and misses some; the assay was immunoSEQ multiplex PCR. Clonal size and the V and J genes are those of that table, whereas D and trimming came from the DNA. The sample comprises about 320,000 clones, about 90% of which are singletons, and approximately 5.4% rests with the top ten. Participants spanned ages roughly 18 to 95 years and resided in 20 to 30 US areas. Trimming took off 2 bases at V and 6 bases at J, with 12 bases between the two ends. This CDR3 region has 13 residues. Germline assignment: CDR1 SQVTM and CDR2 ANQGSEA.

The sequenced sample consisted of PBMCs or T cells enriched from blood (not recorded which). The J gene is TRBJ2-3, the V gene TRBV29-1; the D gene is possibly TRBD1 (6 bases). The TCR was taken from a woman in her 30s who had recovered from COVID-19. CDR3 loop: CSVERGGKDTQYF. The CDR3 DNA is TGCAGCGTTGAAAGAGGGGGTAAGGATACGCAGTATTTT.